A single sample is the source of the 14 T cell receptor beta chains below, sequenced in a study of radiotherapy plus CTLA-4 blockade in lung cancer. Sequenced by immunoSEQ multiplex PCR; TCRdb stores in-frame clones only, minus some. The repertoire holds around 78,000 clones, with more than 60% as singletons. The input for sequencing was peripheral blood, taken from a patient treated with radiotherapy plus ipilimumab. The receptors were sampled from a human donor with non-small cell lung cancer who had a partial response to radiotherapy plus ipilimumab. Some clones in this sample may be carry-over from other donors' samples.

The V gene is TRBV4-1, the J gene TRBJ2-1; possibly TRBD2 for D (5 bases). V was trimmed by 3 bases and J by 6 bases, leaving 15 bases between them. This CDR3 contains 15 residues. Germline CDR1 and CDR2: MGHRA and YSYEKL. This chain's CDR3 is CASSHPGLAGNEQFF. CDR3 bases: TGCGCCAGCAGCCACCCAGGACTCGCGGGCAATGAGCAGTTCTTC.

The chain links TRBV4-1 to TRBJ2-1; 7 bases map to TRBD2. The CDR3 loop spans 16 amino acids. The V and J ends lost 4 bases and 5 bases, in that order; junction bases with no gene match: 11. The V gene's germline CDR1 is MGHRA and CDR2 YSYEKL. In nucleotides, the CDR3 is TGCGCCAGCAGCCCGCCGTGGGGAGGGAGGGACAATGAGCAGTTCTTC. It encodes CASSPPWGGRDNEQFF.

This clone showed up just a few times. The chain's CDR3 is CASSQPDRVQETQYF. The DNA of the CDR3 is TGCGCCAGCAGCCAGCCCGACAGGGTTCAAGAGACCCAGTACTTC. The V call is TRBV4-3, the J call TRBJ2-5; 7 bases match TRBD1. The junction had 6 bases not matched to a gene; V was cut back by 3 bases and J by 2 bases. CDR1 is LGHNA and CDR2 is YSLEER in the germline V gene. The CDR3 covers 15 residues.

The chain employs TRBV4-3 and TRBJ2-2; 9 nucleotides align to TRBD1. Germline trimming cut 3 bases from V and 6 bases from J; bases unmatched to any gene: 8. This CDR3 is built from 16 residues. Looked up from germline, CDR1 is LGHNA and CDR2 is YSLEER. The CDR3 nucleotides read TGCGCCAGCAGCCAGGGTCCGGACAGGGGATCCGGGGAGCTGTTTTTT. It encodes CASSQGPDRGSGELFF.

DNA of the CDR3: TGTGCCAGCTCACCGGACAGGTTAACCTACGAGCAGTACTTC. This encodes CASSPDRLTYEQYF. The V gene is TRBV18, the J gene TRBJ2-7, with 7 nucleotides matching TRBD1. In germline, CDR1 is KGHSH, CDR2 LQKENI. This CDR3 has 14 amino acids. V was clipped by 3 bases and J by 2 bases; unmatched bases: 4.

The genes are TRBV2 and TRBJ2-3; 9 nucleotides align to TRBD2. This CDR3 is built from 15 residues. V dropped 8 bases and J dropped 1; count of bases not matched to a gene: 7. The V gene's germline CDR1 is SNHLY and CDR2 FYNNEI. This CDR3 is CASRGGGGGTDTQYF. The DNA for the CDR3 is TGTGCCAGCCGAGGGGGCGGGGGGGGCACAGATACGCAGTATTTT.

This chain's CDR3 is CASSRAGVGTDTQYF. The CDR3 bases are TGTGCCAGCAGCCGAGCGGGAGTAGGGACAGATACGCAGTATTTT. The chain recombines TRBV5-4 with TRBJ2-3; 8 bases line up with TRBD2. CDR3 length: 15 residues. Germline assignment: CDR1 SGHNT and CDR2 YYREEE (reference sequence). The junction had 7 bases not matched to a gene; V was cut back by 4 bases and J by 3 bases. The complete variable domain, with remaining parts taken from reference TRBV5-4 and TRBJ2-3, reads ETGVTQSPTHLIKTRGQQVTLRCSSQSGHNTVSWYQQALGQGPQFIFQYYREEENGRGNFPPRFSGLQFPNYSSELNVNALELDDSALYLCASSRAGVGTDTQYFGPGTRLTVL.

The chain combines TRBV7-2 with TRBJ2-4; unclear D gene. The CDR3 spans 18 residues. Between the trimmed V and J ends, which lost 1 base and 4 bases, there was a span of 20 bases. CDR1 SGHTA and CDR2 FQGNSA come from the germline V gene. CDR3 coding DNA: TGTGCCAGCAGCTTAGGAAAAGTCTCACCCATCGGGAAAAACATTCAGTACTTC. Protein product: CASSLGKVSPIGKNIQYF.

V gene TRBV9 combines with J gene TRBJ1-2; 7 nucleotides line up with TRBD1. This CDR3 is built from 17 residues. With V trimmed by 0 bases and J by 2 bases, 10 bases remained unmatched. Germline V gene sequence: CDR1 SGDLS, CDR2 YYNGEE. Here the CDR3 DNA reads TGTGCCAGCAGCGTAGACGACAGGGTTACACGGAACTATGGCTACACCTTC. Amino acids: CASSVDDRVTRNYGYTF. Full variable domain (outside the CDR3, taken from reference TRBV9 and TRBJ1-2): DSGVTQTPKHLITATGQRVTLRCSPRSGDLSVYWYQQSLDQGLQFLIQYYNGEERAKGNILERFSAQQFPDLHSELNLSSLELGDSALYFCASSVDDRVTRNYGYTFGSGTRLTVV.

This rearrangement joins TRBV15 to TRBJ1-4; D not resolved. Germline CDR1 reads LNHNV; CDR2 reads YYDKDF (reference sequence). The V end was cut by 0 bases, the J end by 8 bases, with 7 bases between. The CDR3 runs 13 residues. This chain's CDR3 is CATSREAEEKLFF. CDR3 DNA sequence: TGTGCCACCAGCAGAGAGGCCGAAGAAAAACTGTTTTTT.

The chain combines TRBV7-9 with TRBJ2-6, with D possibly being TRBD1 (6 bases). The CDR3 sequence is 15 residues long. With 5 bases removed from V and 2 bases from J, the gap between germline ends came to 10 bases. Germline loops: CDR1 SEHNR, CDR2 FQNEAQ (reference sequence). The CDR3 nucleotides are TGTGCCAGCAGCCCCAGGACAGCTGGGGCCAACGTCCTGACTTTC. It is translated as CASSPRTAGANVLTF.

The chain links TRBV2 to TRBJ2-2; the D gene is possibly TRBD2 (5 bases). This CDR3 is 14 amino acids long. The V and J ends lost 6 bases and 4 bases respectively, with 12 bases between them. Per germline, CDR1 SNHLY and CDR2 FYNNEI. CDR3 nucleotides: TGTGCCAGCAGCACCGGACTGAGCACCGGGGAGCTGTTTTTT. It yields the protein CASSTGLSTGELFF.

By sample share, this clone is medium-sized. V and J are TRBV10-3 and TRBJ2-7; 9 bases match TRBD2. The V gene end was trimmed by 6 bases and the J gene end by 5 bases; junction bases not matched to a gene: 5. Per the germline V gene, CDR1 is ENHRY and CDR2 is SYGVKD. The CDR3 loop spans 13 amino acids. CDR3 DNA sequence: TGTGCCATCAGGCCGGGACTAGCTCACGAGCAGTACTTC. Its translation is CAIRPGLAHEQYF.

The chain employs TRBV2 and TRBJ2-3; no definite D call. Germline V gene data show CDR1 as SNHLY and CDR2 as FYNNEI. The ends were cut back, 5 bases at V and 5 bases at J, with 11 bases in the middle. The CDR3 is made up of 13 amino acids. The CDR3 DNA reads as TGTGCCAGCAGTAACTCCCTCGGAGATACGCAGTATTTT. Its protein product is CASSNSLGDTQYF.